The 24 T cell receptor beta chains given below trace back to one sample, sequenced in a study of blood T cell repertoires in COVID-19. Assay: immunoSEQ multiplex PCR; the TCRdb copy retains only in-frame clones and omits some. The sample has approximately 400,000 clones; around 83% are singletons. Sequencing was performed on PBMCs or T cells enriched from blood (not recorded which). The receptors shown here come from a woman in her forties or fifties who had recovered from COVID-19.

This rearrangement joins TRBV5-1 to TRBJ1-6; D gene unclear. The CDR3 extends over 16 amino acids. The germline V and J ends were trimmed by 0 bases and 6 bases, with 13 bases remaining between them. Germline V gene sequence: CDR1 SGHRS, CDR2 YFSETQ. The CDR3 nucleotides are TGCGCCAGCAGCTTGGCACCGGGGAATGGTAATTCACCCCTCCACTTT. Its translation: CASSLAPGNGNSPLHF.

The chain recombines TRBV12-3 or TRBV12-4 with TRBJ2-2, with a tentative D call TRBD1 (6 bases). The CDR3 is made up of 13 amino acids. V was pared by 5 bases and J by 7 bases, with 11 bases between. DNA of the CDR3: TGTGCCAGCAGTATCGGACAGTTCGGGGAGCTGTTTTTT. This gives the protein CASSIGQFGELFF.

The gene calls are TRBV9 and TRBJ1-1, with TRBD1 identical over 10 bases. Per the germline V gene, CDR1 is SGDLS and CDR2 is YYNGEE. This CDR3 is built from 14 residues. V lost 0 bases and J lost 4; bases outside the gene matches: 0. The CDR3 region is CASSVGQGATEAFF. The CDR3 DNA reads TGTGCCAGCAGCGTAGGACAGGGGGCCACTGAAGCTTTCTTT.

This rearrangement joins TRBV5-1 to TRBJ2-7; TRBD1 aligns across 8 bases. The CDR3 has 14 residues. Losses at the gene ends were 4 bases for V and 5 bases for J; bases not matched to a gene: 8. Per the germline V gene, CDR1 is SGHRS and CDR2 is YFSETQ. The CDR3 is CASSLGQGFDEQYF. CDR3 in DNA: TGCGCCAGCAGCCTCGGACAGGGTTTCGACGAGCAGTACTTC.

The chain employs TRBV11-1 and TRBJ1-1; TRBD1 matches 7 bases. The CDR3 is 15 amino acids. The germline CDR1 and CDR2 sequences are SGHAT and FQDESV (reference sequence). Germline trimming cut 1 base from V and 5 bases from J; bases unmatched to any gene: 7. The CDR3 reads CASSLGPGQATEAFF. DNA for the CDR3: TGTGCCAGCAGCTTAGGTCCCGGACAGGCGACTGAAGCTTTCTTT.

V usage is TRBV14 and J usage is TRBJ1-4; TRBD1 matches 8 bases. Unmatched junction bases numbered 1, after V lost 2 bases and J lost 8 bases. CDR1 SGHDN and CDR2 FVKESK come from the germline V gene. CDR3 length: 13 residues. The CDR3 sequence is CASSQRTGEKLFF. As DNA, the CDR3 is TGTGCCAGCAGCCAACGGACAGGGGAAAAACTGTTTTTT.

The V call is TRBV5-1, the J call TRBJ1-4; 10 bases agree with TRBD1. Looked up from germline, CDR1 is SGHRS and CDR2 is YFSETQ. The CDR3 totals 15 residues. V lost 3 bases to trimming and J lost 10 bases; unmatched junction nucleotides: 9. In DNA, the CDR3 is TGCGCCAGCAGCTGGACAGGGGGTCGTCCGACAAAACTGTTTTTT. Amino acids: CASSWTGGRPTKLFF.

The chain carries TRBV30 and TRBJ1-2, with 8 bases identical to TRBD1. CDR1 GTSNPN and CDR2 SVGIG come from the germline V gene (reference sequence). The V segment lost 5 bases and the J segment 0 bases; nucleotides outside the gene matches: 20. The CDR3 covers 19 residues. CDR3 in DNA: TGTGCCTGGCGCCGAGACCTCGGACAGGGATTAACAGCTAACTATGGCTACACCTTC. Its protein product is CAWRRDLGQGLTANYGYTF. The whole variable domain, remainder taken from reference TRBV30 and TRBJ1-2, is SQTIHQWPATLVQPVGSPLSLECTVEGTSNPNLYWYRQAAGRGLQLLFYSVGIGQISSEVPQNLSASRPQDRQFILSSKKLLLSDSGFYLCAWRRDLGQGLTANYGYTFGSGTRLTVV.

This clone appeared a single time. The chain carries TRBV18 and TRBJ1-1; 9 positions match TRBD1. The germline V gene encodes CDR1 KGHSH and CDR2 LQKENI. Trimming removed 4 bases from V and 2 bases from J; junction bases left unmatched: 5. This CDR3 is 15 amino acids long. DNA of the CDR3: TGTGCCAGCTCACAAATGACAGGGGGTAACACTGAAGCTTTCTTT. It yields the protein CASSQMTGGNTEAFF.

This chain connects TRBV9 to TRBJ1-2, with a possible D match to TRBD1 (5 bases). The V end was cut by 3 bases, the J end by 7 bases, with 19 bases between. The CDR3 length is 15 residues. Per germline, CDR1 SGDLS and CDR2 YYNGEE. The CDR3 coding sequence is TGTGCCAGCAGCGAGAAGATCGGGGGTTTGGCTGGCTACACCTTC. Protein: CASSEKIGGLAGYTF.

J is TRBJ1-1 and V is TRBV18; D may be TRBD1 (5 bases). The CDR3 spans 15 residues. CDR1 is KGHSH, CDR2 LQKENI, per germline. V lost 3 bases and J 0 bases, leaving 11 bases between the germline ends. In DNA form, the CDR3 reads TGTGCCAGCTCACCTGCAGGGCATCTGAACACTGAAGCTTTCTTT. Translated: CASSPAGHLNTEAFF.

The rearrangement uses TRBV7-2 and TRBJ2-1; D may be TRBD2 (5 bases). Per the germline V gene, CDR1 is SGHTA and CDR2 is FQGNSA. The CDR3 contains 14 residues. The V and J ends lost 0 bases and 10 bases respectively, with 13 bases between them. Here the CDR3 DNA reads TGTGCCAGCAGCTTAGCGTACGGGGTGCGGGAGCAGTTCTTC. This gives the protein CASSLAYGVREQFF.

This clone has just one count. This chain connects TRBV11-1 to TRBJ2-3; the match to TRBD2 covers 10 bases. V trimming: 5 bases; J trimming: 5 bases; junction bases outside the gene matches: 4. The CDR3 is 14 amino acids. In germline, CDR1 is SGHAT, CDR2 FQDESV (reference sequence). CDR3 sequence (DNA): TGTGCCAGCAGCCTTCTAGCGGGGGAAGATACGCAGTATTTT. Residues: CASSLLAGEDTQYF.

J is TRBJ1-1 and V is TRBV20-1, with D possibly matching TRBD1 (5 bases). CDR3 length: 10 residues. V lost 6 bases to trimming and J lost 3 bases, with 5 bases between them. Germline CDR1 reads DFQATT; CDR2 reads SNEGSKA (reference sequence). The CDR3 DNA sequence: TGCAGTGCCAGGGACACTGAAGCTTTCTTT. It encodes CSARDTEAFF.

The V and J genes are TRBV4-2 and TRBJ2-2; 9 bases fit TRBD1. This CDR3 contains 16 residues. Germline V lookup: CDR1 LGHNA, CDR2 YNFKEQ. With V trimmed by 1 base and J by 0 bases, 0 bases remained unmatched. The CDR3 DNA sequence: TGTGCCAGCAGCCAAGGACAGGGGGCGAACACCGGGGAGCTGTTTTTT. Translated: CASSQGQGANTGELFF.

The chain links TRBV6-1 to TRBJ1-4; TRBD1 matches 8 bases. The V gene end was trimmed by 3 bases and the J gene end by 2 bases; junction bases not matched to a gene: 2. The CDR3 is made up of 15 amino acids. In germline, CDR1 is MNHNS, CDR2 SASEGT. Here the CDR3 DNA reads TGTGCCAGCAGTGAGCGACAGGGGACTAATGAAAAACTGTTTTTT. Translated, it gives CASSERQGTNEKLFF.

The chain carries TRBV19 and TRBJ1-1; D perhaps matches TRBD1 (5 bases). Germline V gene data show CDR1 as LNHDA and CDR2 as SQIVND (reference sequence). The CDR3 totals 13 residues. The V and J ends lost 5 bases and 8 bases respectively, with 15 bases between them. CDR3: CASSSPGAAEAFF. The CDR3 DNA reads as TGTGCCAGTAGTTCCCCTGGGGCAGCAGAAGCTTTCTTT.

Only one count was recorded for this clone. The chain couples TRBV30 to TRBJ1-1, with a possible D match to TRBD1 (5 bases). The CDR3 is 16 residues long. The V end lost 0 bases, the J end lost 3 bases, and 17 bases lay between the germline ends. Germline CDR1 GTSNPN, CDR2 SVGIG (reference sequence). The CDR3 DNA reads TGTGCCTGGAGTGTTGAACGGGGGTCATGGCACACTGAAGCTTTCTTT. Residues: CAWSVERGSWHTEAFF. Full variable domain (rest looked up from reference TRBV30 and TRBJ1-1): SQTIHQWPATLVQPVGSPLSLECTVEGTSNPNLYWYRQAAGRGLQLLFYSVGIGQISSEVPQNLSASRPQDRQFILSSKKLLLSDSGFYLCAWSVERGSWHTEAFFGQGTRLTVV.

The rearrangement uses TRBV5-1 and TRBJ2-1; 9 bases are a match to TRBD1. This CDR3 comprises 15 residues. J gave up 4 bases and V 6 bases, and 8 bases lay outside the gene matches. Germline V CDR1 and CDR2: SGHRS, YFSETQ. DNA for the CDR3: TGCGCCAGCACTCCCGGGACAGGGCCTTACAATGAGCAGTTCTTC. Translating it yields CASTPGTGPYNEQFF.

The V call is TRBV2, the J call TRBJ2-5; TRBD2 aligns across 13 bases. Trimming at V came to 6 bases and at J to 1 base, leaving 5 bases not matched to a gene. This CDR3 has 16 amino acids. Germline V lookup: CDR1 SNHLY, CDR2 FYNNEI. The CDR3 region is CASSFTSGGGQETQYF. CDR3 nucleotides: TGTGCCAGCAGCTTCACTAGCGGGGGGGGCCAAGAGACCCAGTACTTC. The full variable domain, completed using reference TRBV2 and TRBJ2-5, is EPEVTQTPSHQVTQMGQEVILRCVPISNHLYFYWYRQILGQKVEFLVSFYNNEISEKSEIFDDQFSVERPDGSNFTLKIRSTKLEDSAMYFCASSFTSGGGQETQYFGPGTRLLVL.

V and J are TRBV2 and TRBJ2-1; a possible D gene is TRBD2 (7 bases). V was clipped by 4 bases and J by 5 bases, with 24 bases between them. CDR1 and CDR2 from the germline V gene are SNHLY and FYNNEI. The length of the CDR3 is 18 residues. The CDR3 DNA sequence: TGTGCCAGCAGTGGGGGGGGGACATCCGAGGAGGGACACAATGAGCAGTTCTTC. Translating gives CASSGGGTSEEGHNEQFF.

This chain connects TRBV30 to TRBJ2-1; 10 bases are shared with TRBD2. V lost 0 bases, J lost 6 bases, and 5 bases stayed unmatched. This CDR3 has 15 residues. CDR1 and CDR2 (germline): GTSNPN, SVGIG (reference sequence). Written as DNA, the CDR3 is TGTGCCTGGAGTGTTGAAGCGGGGGGGCCCAATGAGCAGTTCTTC. This codes for CAWSVEAGGPNEQFF.

This clone was counted only a few times. The chain has TRBV3-1 (or the pseudogene TRBV3-2) and TRBJ1-2; weak D call: TRBD1 (6 bases). The CDR3 runs to 15 residues. The germline V gene has CDR1 LGHDT and CDR2 YNNKEL (reference sequence). V was cut by 0 bases and J by 4 bases, with 12 bases left in between. CDR3 region: CASSQDVGASYGYTF. The CDR3 coding sequence is TGTGCCAGCAGCCAAGACGTGGGGGCTAGCTATGGCTACACCTTC.

The chain joins TRBV6-5 to TRBJ2-3; tentative D call: TRBD1 (5 bases). Trimming took off 6 bases at V and 6 bases at J, with 13 bases between the two ends. Germline V lookup: CDR1 MNHEY, CDR2 SVGAGI. The CDR3 covers 13 residues. CDR3 sequence: CASRGAKGDTQYF. The CDR3 DNA is TGTGCCAGCAGAGGGGCAAAAGGGGATACGCAGTATTTT.